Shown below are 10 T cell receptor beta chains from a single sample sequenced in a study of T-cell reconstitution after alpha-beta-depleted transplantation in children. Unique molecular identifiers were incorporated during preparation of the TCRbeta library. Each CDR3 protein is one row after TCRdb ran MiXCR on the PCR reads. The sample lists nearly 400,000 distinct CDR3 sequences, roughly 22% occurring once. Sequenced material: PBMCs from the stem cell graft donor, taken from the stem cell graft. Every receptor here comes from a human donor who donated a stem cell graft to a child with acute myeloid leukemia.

The CDR3 nucleotides read TGTGCCAGCAGCCCGCCGGGAGCGGGAGATGCCGATACGCAGTATTTT. This encodes CASSPPGAGDADTQYF. This chain connects TRBV7-2 to TRBJ2-3, with TRBD2 identical over 8 bases. The ends lost 5 bases at V and 6 bases at J; junction bases unmatched: 13. The CDR3 sequence is 16 residues long. Germline CDR1 and CDR2: SGHTA and FQGNSA. Based on the CDR3 plus reference TRBV7-2 and TRBJ2-3, the full variable domain is GAGVSQSPSNKVTEKGKDVELRCDPISGHTALYWYRQSLGQGLEFLIYFQGNSAPDKSGLPSDRFSAERTGGSVSTLTIQRTQQEDSAVYLCASSPPGAGDADTQYFGPGTRLTVL.

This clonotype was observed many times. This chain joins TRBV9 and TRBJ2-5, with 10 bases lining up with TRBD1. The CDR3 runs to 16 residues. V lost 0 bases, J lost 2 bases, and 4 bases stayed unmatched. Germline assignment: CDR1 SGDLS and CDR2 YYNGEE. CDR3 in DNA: TGTGCCAGCAGCGTAGATCCGGGACAGGGGCAAGAGACCCAGTACTTC. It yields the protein CASSVDPGQGQETQYF.

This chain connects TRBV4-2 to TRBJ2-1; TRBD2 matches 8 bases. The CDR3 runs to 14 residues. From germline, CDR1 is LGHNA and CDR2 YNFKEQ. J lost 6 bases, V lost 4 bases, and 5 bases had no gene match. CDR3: CASSRAGEGNEQFF. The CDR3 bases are TGTGCCAGCAGCCGAGCGGGAGAGGGCAATGAGCAGTTCTTC.

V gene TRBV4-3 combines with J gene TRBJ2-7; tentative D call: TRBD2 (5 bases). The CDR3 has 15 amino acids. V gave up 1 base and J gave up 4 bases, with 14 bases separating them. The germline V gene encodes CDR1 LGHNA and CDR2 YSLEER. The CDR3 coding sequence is TGCGCCAGCAGCCAAGTGGATACTAGTCGGTACGAGCAGTACTTC. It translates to CASSQVDTSRYEQYF.

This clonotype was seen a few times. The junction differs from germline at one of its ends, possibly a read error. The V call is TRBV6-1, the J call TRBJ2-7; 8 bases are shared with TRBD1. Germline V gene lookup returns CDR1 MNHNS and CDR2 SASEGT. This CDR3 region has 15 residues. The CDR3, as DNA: TGTGCCAGCAGGGAAGGACAGGGTTTCTTTTACGAGCAGTACTTC. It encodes CASREGQGFFYEQYF.

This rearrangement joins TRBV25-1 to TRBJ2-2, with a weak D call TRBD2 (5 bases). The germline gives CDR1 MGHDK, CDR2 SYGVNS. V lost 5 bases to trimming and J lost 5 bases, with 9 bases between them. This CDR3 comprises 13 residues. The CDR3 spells CASSHSGTGELFF. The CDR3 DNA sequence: TGTGCCAGCAGTCACTCGGGGACCGGGGAGCTGTTTTTT.

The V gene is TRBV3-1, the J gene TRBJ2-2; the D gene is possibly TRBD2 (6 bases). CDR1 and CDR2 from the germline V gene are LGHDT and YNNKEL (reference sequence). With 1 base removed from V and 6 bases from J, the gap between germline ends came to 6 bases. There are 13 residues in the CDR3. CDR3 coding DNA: TGTGCCAGCAGCCAAGGGAGGGCCGGGGAGCTGTTTTTT. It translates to CASSQGRAGELFF.

Here the CDR3 reads CASSLVAGGFSYEQYF. CDR3 coding DNA: TGCGCCAGCAGCTTGGTGGCAGGGGGCTTCTCCTACGAGCAGTACTTC. The genes are TRBV5-1 and TRBJ2-7, with 8 bases identical to TRBD1. The germline gives CDR1 SGHRS, CDR2 YFSETQ. V lost 0 bases and J lost 0; bases outside the gene matches: 5. The CDR3 spans 16 residues.

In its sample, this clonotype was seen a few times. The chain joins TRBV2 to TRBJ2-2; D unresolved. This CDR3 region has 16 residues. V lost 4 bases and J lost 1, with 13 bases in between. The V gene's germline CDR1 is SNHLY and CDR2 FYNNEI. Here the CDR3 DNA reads TGTGCCAGCAGTGTTGCCGTAAAACTGAACACCGGGGAGCTGTTTTTT. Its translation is CASSVAVKLNTGELFF.

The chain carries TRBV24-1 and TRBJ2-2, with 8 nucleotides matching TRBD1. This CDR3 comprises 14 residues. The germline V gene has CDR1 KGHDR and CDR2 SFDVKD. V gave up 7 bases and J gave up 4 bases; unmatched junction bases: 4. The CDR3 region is CATSGQGFTGELFF. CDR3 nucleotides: TGTGCCACCAGCGGACAGGGATTCACCGGGGAGCTGTTTTTT.